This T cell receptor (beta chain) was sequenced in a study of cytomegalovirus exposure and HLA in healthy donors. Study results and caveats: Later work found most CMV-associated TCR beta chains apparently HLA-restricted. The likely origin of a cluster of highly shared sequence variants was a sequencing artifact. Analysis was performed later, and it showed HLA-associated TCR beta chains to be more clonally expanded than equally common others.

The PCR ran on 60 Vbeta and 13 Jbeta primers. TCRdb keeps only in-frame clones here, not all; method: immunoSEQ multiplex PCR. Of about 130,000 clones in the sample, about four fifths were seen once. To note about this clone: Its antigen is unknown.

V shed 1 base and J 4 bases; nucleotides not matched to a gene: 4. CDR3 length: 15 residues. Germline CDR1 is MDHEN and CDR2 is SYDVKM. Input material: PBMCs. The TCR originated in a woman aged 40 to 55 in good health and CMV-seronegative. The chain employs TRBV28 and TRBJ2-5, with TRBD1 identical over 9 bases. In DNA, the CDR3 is TGTGCCAGCAGTTTATTCGCGACAGGGGGAGAGACCCAGTACTTC. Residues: CASSLFATGGETQYF.